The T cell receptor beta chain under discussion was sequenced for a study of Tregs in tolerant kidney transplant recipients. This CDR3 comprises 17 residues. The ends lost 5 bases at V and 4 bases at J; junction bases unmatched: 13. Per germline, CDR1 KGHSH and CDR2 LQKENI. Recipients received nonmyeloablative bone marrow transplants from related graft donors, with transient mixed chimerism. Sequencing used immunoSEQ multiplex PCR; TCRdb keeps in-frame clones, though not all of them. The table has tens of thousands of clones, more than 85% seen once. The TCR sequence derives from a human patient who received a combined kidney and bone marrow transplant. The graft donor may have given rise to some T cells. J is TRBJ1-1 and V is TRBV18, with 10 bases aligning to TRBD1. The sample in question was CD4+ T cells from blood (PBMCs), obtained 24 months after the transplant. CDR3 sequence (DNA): TGTGCCAGCTCATCACTTCCACGGGACAGGGGTGGCACTGAAGCTTTCTTT. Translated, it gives CASSSLPRDRGGTEAFF.